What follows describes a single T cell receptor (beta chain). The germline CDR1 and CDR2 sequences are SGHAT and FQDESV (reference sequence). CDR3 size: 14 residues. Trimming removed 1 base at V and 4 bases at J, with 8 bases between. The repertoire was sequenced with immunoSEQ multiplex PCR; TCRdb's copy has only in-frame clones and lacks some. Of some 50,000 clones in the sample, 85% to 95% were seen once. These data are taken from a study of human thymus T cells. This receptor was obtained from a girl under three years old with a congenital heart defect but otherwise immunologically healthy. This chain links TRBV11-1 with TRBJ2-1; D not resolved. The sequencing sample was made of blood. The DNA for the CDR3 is TGTGCCAGCAGCTTAGATTATCGGTACAATGAGCAGTTCTTC. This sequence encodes CASSLDYRYNEQFF.